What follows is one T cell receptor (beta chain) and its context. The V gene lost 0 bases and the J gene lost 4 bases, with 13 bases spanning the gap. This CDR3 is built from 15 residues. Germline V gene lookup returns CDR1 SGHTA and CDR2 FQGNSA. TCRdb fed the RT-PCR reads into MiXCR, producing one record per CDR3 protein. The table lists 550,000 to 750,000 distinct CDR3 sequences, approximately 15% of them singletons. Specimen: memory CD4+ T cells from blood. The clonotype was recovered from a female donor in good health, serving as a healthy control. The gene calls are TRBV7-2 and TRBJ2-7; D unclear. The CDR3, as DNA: TGTGCCAGCAGCTTAGCCTCAACTGGGGTATACGAGCAGTACTTC. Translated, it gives CASSLASTGVYEQYF. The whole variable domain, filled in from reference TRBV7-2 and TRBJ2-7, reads GAGVSQSPSNKVTEKGKDVELRCDPISGHTALYWYRQSLGQGLEFLIYFQGNSAPDKSGLPSDRFSAERTGGSVSTLTIQRTQQEDSAVYLCASSLASTGVYEQYFGPGTRLTVT.